The 24 T cell receptor beta chains below were found in one sample sequenced in a study of T-cell reconstitution after alpha-beta-depleted transplantation in children. The library targeted TCRbeta and was prepared with unique molecular identifiers. TCRdb redid the calling of the PCR reads with MiXCR, one entry per CDR3 protein. Of fewer than 350,000 distinct CDR3 sequences listed, roughly 10% were seen once; the top ten hold around 22%. The material sequenced was peripheral blood, taken 180 days after TCRalphabeta/CD19-depleted stem cell transplant. The receptors stem from a male patient aged 2 to 9 who had a stem cell transplant for chronic granulomatous disease, so the T cells may come from the graft donor.

This clonotype was observed many times. The CDR3 loop is CASSFAAGPNQETQYF. CDR3 DNA: TGTGCCAGCAGTTTTGCGGCGGGGCCGAACCAAGAGACCCAGTACTTC. This chain joins TRBV12-3 or TRBV12-4 and TRBJ2-5; D might be TRBD2 (6 bases). The CDR3 is 16 residues long. V lost 3 bases and J 0 bases, leaving 14 bases between the germline ends.

This clonotype has a count of ten or more. This CDR3 is CSAWGDPGLAGNQETQYF. As DNA, the CDR3 is TGCAGCGCCTGGGGGGACCCGGGACTAGCGGGGAACCAAGAGACCCAGTACTTC. This chain joins TRBV29-1 and TRBJ2-5, with 13 nucleotides matching TRBD2. The germline gives CDR1 SQVTM, CDR2 ANQGSEA. This CDR3 comprises 18 residues. V lost 7 bases, J lost 0 bases, and 14 bases stayed unmatched.

This clonotype was counted ten times or more. CDR3 in DNA: TGTGCCAGCAGCCGAGACAGAAACACTGAAGCTTTCTTT. Encoded protein: CASSRDRNTEAFF. This chain connects TRBV7-3 to TRBJ1-1; TRBD1 is a possible D gene (5 bases). The germline gives CDR1 SGHTA, CDR2 FQGTGA. CDR3 length equals 13 residues. V was pared by 5 bases and J by 2 bases, with 9 bases between.

This clonotype occurred a few times. The rearrangement joins TRBV29-1 to TRBJ1-2; D unresolved. The CDR3 contains 18 residues. CDR1 SQVTM and CDR2 ANQGSEA come from the germline V gene. With 6 bases removed from V and 0 bases from J, the gap between germline ends came to 26 bases. CDR3 coding DNA: TGCAGCGTGGGGTTACGTTTGGCCCCCCGGGATACTAACTATGGCTACACCTTC. Translating it yields CSVGLRLAPRDTNYGYTF.

This clonotype was picked up many times. V gene TRBV28 combines with J gene TRBJ2-3; 10 bases fit TRBD1. V shed 3 bases and J 1 base; nucleotides not matched to a gene: 10. Germline assignment: CDR1 MDHEN and CDR2 SYDVKM. The CDR3 loop spans 18 amino acids. CDR3 amino acids: CASSFQDRGLWGTDTQYF. Here the CDR3 DNA reads TGTGCCAGCAGTTTCCAAGACAGGGGGCTGTGGGGCACAGATACGCAGTATTTT. Combining the CDR3 with reference TRBV28 and TRBJ2-3 gives the whole variable domain DVKVTQSSRYLVKRTGEKVFLECVQDMDHENMFWYRQDPGLGLRLIYFSYDVKMKEKGDIPEGYSVSREKKERFSLILESASTNQTSMYLCASSFQDRGLWGTDTQYFGPGTRLTVL.

The sample holds many counts of this clonotype. The V call is TRBV5-1, the J call TRBJ2-7; no firm D call. Germline CDR1 and CDR2: SGHRS and YFSETQ. Trimming left V 5 bases short and J 4 bases short, with 19 bases between. The CDR3 length is 15 residues. CDR3 DNA: TGCGCCAGCAGGTTTTTTTTTTACGGCCTTTACGAGCAGTACTTC. It encodes CASRFFFYGLYEQYF.

This clonotype showed up many times. The genes are TRBV10-3 and TRBJ2-7; a weak D match, TRBD2 (5 bases). Trimming took 10 bases from V and 7 from J, leaving 14 bases between them. Germline V gives CDR1 ENHRY, CDR2 SYGVKD. This CDR3 spans 11 amino acids. Here the CDR3 reads CATGGSIEQYF. In DNA, the CDR3 is TGTGCCACTGGTGGGAGCATTGAGCAGTACTTC.

This clonotype was recorded at least ten times. The chain couples TRBV7-2 to TRBJ2-3, with 7 bases lining up with TRBD2. CDR1 SGHTA and CDR2 FQGNSA come from the germline V gene. The V gene end was trimmed by 4 bases and the J gene end by 6 bases; junction bases not matched to a gene: 10. The CDR3 sequence is 15 residues long. CDR3 sequence (DNA): TGTGCCAGCAGCTCTTTTAGTGGGAGGGTTGATACGCAGTATTTT. This codes for CASSSFSGRVDTQYF.

Notes on this clonotype: This may come from a read error, since a much larger clone is one base off. The genes are TRBV20-1 and TRBJ1-3; the match to TRBD1 covers 7 bases. The CDR3 consists of 13 residues. The V gene's germline CDR1 is DFQATT and CDR2 SNEGSKA (reference sequence). CDR3 DNA: TGCAGTGCCCAGGGACAGCCGGGAAACATCATATATTTT. This translates into CSAQGQPGNIIYF.

Ten or more counts support this clonotype. V gene TRBV18 combines with J gene TRBJ2-7; D might be TRBD1 (6 bases). The CDR3 length is 15 residues. Germline values: CDR1 KGHSH, CDR2 LQKENI. V lost 3 bases to trimming and J lost 2 bases, with 14 bases between them. The DNA for the CDR3 is TGTGCCAGCTCACCGTATCAGGGGCCCACCTACGAGCAGTACTTC. Translation: CASSPYQGPTYEQYF.

This clonotype has a handful of counts. The chain couples TRBV9 to TRBJ2-3, with 7 bases aligning to TRBD2. With 3 bases clipped from V and 8 bases from J, the junction kept 21 bases outside the gene matches. CDR3 length: 18 residues. The germline V gene has CDR1 SGDLS and CDR2 YYNGEE. The CDR3 loop is CASSGDLRQNRLAGTQYF. The CDR3, as DNA: TGTGCCAGCAGCGGGGACCTCCGACAAAACAGACTAGCTGGTACGCAGTATTTT.

This clonotype was seen at least ten times. The rearrangement joins TRBV28 to TRBJ2-1, with 11 bases matching TRBD2. V dropped 4 bases and J dropped 4; count of bases not matched to a gene: 6. Per germline, CDR1 MDHEN and CDR2 SYDVKM. The CDR3 extends over 16 amino acids. CDR3 residues: CASSSPGTSGYNEQFF. In DNA form, the CDR3 reads TGTGCCAGCAGTTCCCCCGGGACTAGCGGTTACAATGAGCAGTTCTTC.

Ten or more counts support this clonotype. The chain employs TRBV20-1 and TRBJ1-2, with TRBD1 as a possible D gene (5 bases). The CDR3 runs to 14 residues. Germline V gene data show CDR1 as DFQATT and CDR2 as SNEGSKA (reference sequence). Trimming took off 6 bases at V and 4 bases at J, with 18 bases between the two ends. CDR3 in amino acids: CSAPNGGAAYGYTF. The CDR3 bases are TGCAGTGCCCCCAATGGTGGGGCAGCCTATGGCTACACCTTC.

This clonotype was detected many times. The chain links TRBV5-1 to TRBJ2-3; no reliable D call. This CDR3 comprises 14 residues. Trimming took off 0 bases at V and 1 base at J, with 6 bases between the two ends. Germline CDR1 and CDR2: SGHRS and YFSETQ. CDR3 coding DNA: TGCGCCAGCAGCTTGGTCCAGGGCACAGATACGCAGTATTTT. Protein: CASSLVQGTDTQYF.

The chain recombines TRBV18 with TRBJ1-4; D may be TRBD1 (6 bases). V dropped 0 bases and J dropped 5 bases, with 7 bases sitting between them. CDR3 length: 14 residues. Germline V gene sequence: CDR1 KGHSH, CDR2 LQKENI. The CDR3 spells CASSPPQGNEKLFF. The CDR3 coding sequence is TGTGCCAGCTCACCACCTCAGGGGAATGAAAAACTGTTTTTT.

This clonotype was observed many times. The rearrangement uses TRBV7-9 and TRBJ2-5, with 11 bases fitting TRBD1. The CDR3 runs 16 residues. Germline CDR1 reads SEHNR; CDR2 reads FQNEAQ (reference sequence). V was clipped by 5 bases and J by 3 bases; unmatched bases: 8. The CDR3 DNA reads as TGTGCCAGCAGCAGCGGGGACAGGGGGTTTGAAGAGACCCAGTACTTC. It encodes CASSSGDRGFEETQYF.

A word on this clonotype: With a much larger clone just one base away, this may be a read error. The CDR3 does not close with the conserved phenylalanine or tryptophan, likely indicating a read error. The chain combines TRBV20-1 with TRBJ1-2, with D tentatively TRBD1 (5 bases). Germline V gene data show CDR1 as DFQATT and CDR2 as SNEGSKA (reference sequence). The CDR3 consists of 13 residues. Trimming pared 7 bases from V and 5 bases from J, leaving 17 bases between. Here the CDR3 DNA reads TGCAGTGTCGCCCGGGGGTCTGGATATGGCTACACCTTA. Protein sequence: CSVARGSGYGYTL.

In this sample, this clonotype turned up many times. DNA for the CDR3: TGTGCCAGCAGTTTATTTGGAAATCAGCCCCAGCATTTT. This translates into CASSLFGNQPQHF. The chain recombines TRBV12-3 or TRBV12-4 with TRBJ1-5; D not resolved. The CDR3 loop spans 13 amino acids. V shed 2 bases and J shed 4 bases, with 6 bases lying between them.

This clonotype has ten or more counts. V and J are TRBV7-6 and TRBJ2-5; a weak D match, TRBD1 (5 bases). The germline CDR1 and CDR2 sequences are SGHVS and FNYEAQ. The CDR3 has 15 amino acids. Trimming took 4 bases from V and 1 from J, leaving 13 bases between them. DNA of the CDR3: TGTGCCAGCAGCTCTACCAGGGTAATCCAAGAGACCCAGTACTTC. This encodes CASSSTRVIQETQYF.

This clonotype was detected many times. J is TRBJ2-1 and V is TRBV20-1; TRBD2 agrees at 7 bases. The V and J ends lost 3 bases and 6 bases, in that order; junction bases with no gene match: 5. CDR3 length: 13 residues. CDR1 DFQATT and CDR2 SNEGSKA come from the germline V gene (reference sequence). The CDR3 region is CSASRLAANEQFF. CDR3 in DNA: TGCAGTGCTAGTCGGCTAGCGGCCAATGAGCAGTTCTTC.

This clonotype appeared a few times. This chain links TRBV19 with TRBJ1-1; D unclear. The germline gives CDR1 LNHDA, CDR2 SQIVND (reference sequence). V lost 6 bases to trimming and J lost 1 base, with 15 bases between them. This CDR3 contains 15 residues. The CDR3 nucleotides read TGTGCCAGTAGGGGCGAAGCGGGAGCGAACACTGAAGCTTTCTTT. It encodes CASRGEAGANTEAFF. The full variable domain, with the rest looked up from reference TRBV19 and TRBJ1-1, is DGGITQSPKYLFRKEGQNVTLSCEQNLNHDAMYWYRQDPGQGLRLIYYSQIVNDFQKGDIAEGYSVSREKKESFPLTVTSAQKNPTAFYLCASRGEAGANTEAFFGQGTRLTVV.

This clonotype has ten or more counts. The chain uses TRBV7-2 and TRBJ1-2; 10 bases agree with TRBD1. The CDR3 contains 16 residues. Trimming cost V 3 bases and J 3 bases; bases outside gene matches: 7. The germline V gene has CDR1 SGHTA and CDR2 FQGNSA. This CDR3 is CASSFSTGTGDYGYTF. DNA for the CDR3: TGTGCCAGCAGCTTCTCCACCGGGACAGGGGACTATGGCTACACCTTC.

The chain couples TRBV4-1 to TRBJ2-2; 9 bases fit TRBD2. This CDR3 comprises 15 residues. J was trimmed by 7 bases and V by 3 bases; bases with no gene match: 6. The germline CDR1 and CDR2 sequences are MGHRA and YSYEKL. CDR3 sequence reads: CASSQTGLAFGELFF. Written as DNA, the CDR3 is TGCGCCAGCAGCCAGACGGGACTAGCTTTCGGGGAGCTGTTTTTT.

A word on this clonotype: This may arise from a read error, as a much more abundant clone is one base away. The chain joins TRBV20-1 to TRBJ1-5; 7 bases line up with TRBD1. Trimming removed 3 bases from V and 3 bases from J; junction bases left unmatched: 8. Germline lookup yields CDR1 DFQATT and CDR2 SNEGSKA (reference sequence). This CDR3 is 15 amino acids long. In nucleotides, the CDR3 is TGCAGTGCTAGCCAAATAGGGGGCGTCAATCAGCCCCAGCATTTT. This gives the protein CSASQIGGVNQPQHF.